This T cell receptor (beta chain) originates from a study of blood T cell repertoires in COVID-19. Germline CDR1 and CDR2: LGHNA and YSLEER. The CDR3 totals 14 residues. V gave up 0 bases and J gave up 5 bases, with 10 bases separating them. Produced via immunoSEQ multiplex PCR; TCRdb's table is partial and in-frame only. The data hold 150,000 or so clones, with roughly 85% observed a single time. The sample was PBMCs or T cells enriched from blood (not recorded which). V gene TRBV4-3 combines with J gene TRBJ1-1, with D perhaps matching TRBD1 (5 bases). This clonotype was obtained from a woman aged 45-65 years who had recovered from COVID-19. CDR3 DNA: TGCGCCAGCAGCCAAGAGGAGGGGATAACTGAAGCTTTCTTT. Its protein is CASSQEEGITEAFF.